The 29 T cell receptor beta chains in this list originate from one sample, sequenced in a study of blood T cell repertoires in COVID-19. Data came from immunoSEQ multiplex PCR; TCRdb stores just in-frame clones and leaves some out. The data contain nearly 90,000 clones, 88% of them singletons. Sequenced material: peripheral blood. These receptors came from a man older than 75 with acute or convalescent COVID-19.

The rearrangement joins TRBV7-2 to TRBJ2-3, with TRBD1 matching 7 bases. V lost 2 bases to trimming and J lost 2 bases; unmatched junction nucleotides: 7. The CDR3 extends over 16 amino acids. The germline V gene encodes CDR1 SGHTA and CDR2 FQGNSA. In DNA, the CDR3 is TGTGCCAGCAGCTTAAGGGGGCAGCTAACCACAGATACGCAGTATTTT. Translating gives CASSLRGQLTTDTQYF. Supplemented by reference TRBV7-2 and TRBJ2-3, the full variable domain reads GAGVSQSPSNKVTEKGKDVELRCDPISGHTALYWYRQSLGQGLEFLIYFQGNSAPDKSGLPSDRFSAERTGGSVSTLTIQRTQQEDSAVYLCASSLRGQLTTDTQYFGPGTRLTVL.

This chain connects TRBV7-9 to TRBJ2-7, with 10 bases matching TRBD1. J was trimmed by 7 bases and V by 3 bases; bases with no gene match: 9. In germline, CDR1 is SEHNR, CDR2 FQNEAQ (reference sequence). The CDR3 is 15 residues long. The CDR3 protein is CASSFARDRGGEQYF. The CDR3 DNA reads as TGTGCCAGCAGCTTTGCCCGGGACAGGGGCGGGGAGCAGTACTTC.

This clone has only one observation. The CDR3 here is CASRPSGGEGLHEQYF. For the CDR3, the DNA is TGTGCCAGCAGGCCCTCCGGGGGGGAGGGCCTCCACGAGCAGTACTTC. The chain uses TRBV5-4 and TRBJ2-7, with TRBD2 matching 8 bases. The CDR3 has 16 amino acids. J gave up 5 bases and V 5 bases, and 15 bases lay outside the gene matches. Germline-derived CDR1 and CDR2 are SGHNT and YYREEE (reference sequence). The whole variable domain, filled in from reference TRBV5-4 and TRBJ2-7, reads ETGVTQSPTHLIKTRGQQVTLRCSSQSGHNTVSWYQQALGQGPQFIFQYYREEENGRGNFPPRFSGLQFPNYSSELNVNALELDDSALYLCASRPSGGEGLHEQYFGPGTRLTVT.

The V and J genes are TRBV7-3 and TRBJ2-1, with 7 bases aligning to TRBD2. Germline CDR1 and CDR2: SGHTA and FQGTGA. The CDR3 extends over 16 amino acids. Unmatched junction bases numbered 9, after V lost 5 bases and J lost 2 bases. The CDR3 sequence: CASSTRRTSTYNEQFF. CDR3 in DNA: TGTGCCAGCAGCACACGCCGGACTAGTACCTACAATGAGCAGTTCTTC.

The DNA for the CDR3 is TGCGCCAGCAGCTCAACCGGGACTAGCGGGAACGAGCAGTACTTC. Protein product: CASSSTGTSGNEQYF. The rearrangement joins TRBV5-1 to TRBJ2-7; 13 bases match TRBD2. The CDR3 totals 15 residues. The V gene end was trimmed by 3 bases and the J gene end by 5 bases; junction bases not matched to a gene: 5. Germline V lookup: CDR1 SGHRS, CDR2 YFSETQ.

This chain connects TRBV30 to TRBJ1-2; 10 nucleotides line up with TRBD1. V shed 5 bases, J shed 0 bases, and the junction held 6 bases outside the gene matches. Germline-derived CDR1 and CDR2 are GTSNPN and SVGIG (reference sequence). The CDR3 has 15 residues. CDR3 DNA: TGTGCCTGGTCCACCGGGACAGGGGCTAACTATGGCTACACCTTC. The encoded protein is CAWSTGTGANYGYTF.

This CDR3 is CASSLAWSGVSGNTIYF. CDR3 DNA sequence: TGCGCCAGCAGCTTGGCCTGGTCAGGGGTTAGTGGAAACACCATATATTTT. The rearrangement links TRBV5-1 to TRBJ1-3; tentatively, D is TRBD1 (6 bases). Germline-derived CDR1 and CDR2 are SGHRS and YFSETQ. V lost 0 bases, J lost 3 bases, and 16 bases lay in between. The CDR3 length is 17 residues.

This clone occurred once. CDR3 sequence reads: CASRPIAGGGLLSGANVLTF. The CDR3 DNA is TGTGCCAGCCGTCCCATTGCGGGGGGGGGCCTTCTCTCTGGGGCCAACGTCCTGACTTTC. V usage is TRBV27 and J usage is TRBJ2-6, with 9 bases that match TRBD2. Germline values: CDR1 MNHEY, CDR2 SMNVEV (reference sequence). The length of the CDR3 is 20 residues. V shed 8 bases, J shed 0 bases, and the junction held 17 bases outside the gene matches.

The rearrangement links TRBV2 to TRBJ1-6, with 7 bases identical to TRBD1. This CDR3 comprises 13 residues. Per germline, CDR1 SNHLY and CDR2 FYNNEI. J gave up 9 bases and V 8 bases, and 7 bases lay outside the gene matches. CDR3 residues: CASGGDRVSPLHF. The CDR3 DNA reads as TGTGCCAGCGGGGGTGACAGGGTTTCACCCCTCCACTTT.

V usage is TRBV11-2 and J usage is TRBJ1-6; 9 positions match TRBD1. Germline values: CDR1 SGHAT, CDR2 FQNNGV. Germline trimming cut 5 bases from V and 5 bases from J; bases unmatched to any gene: 4. The CDR3 covers 15 residues. For the CDR3, the DNA is TGTGCCAGCAGCCCTCGGACAGGGGATAATTCACCCCTCCACTTT. Translation: CASSPRTGDNSPLHF.

The chain employs TRBV5-1 and TRBJ2-3; a weak D match, TRBD1 (7 bases). There are 14 residues in the CDR3. The V end lost 6 bases, the J end lost 2 bases, and 13 bases lay between the germline ends. Per the germline V gene, CDR1 is SGHRS and CDR2 is YFSETQ. The CDR3 nucleotides are TGCGCCAGCAAGGGCGGGACAGTCACAGATACGCAGTATTTT. Encoded protein: CASKGGTVTDTQYF.

The table lists this clone with a few counts. The chain uses TRBV7-9 and TRBJ2-2; TRBD2 aligns across 11 bases. The germline CDR1 and CDR2 sequences are SEHNR and FQNEAQ (reference sequence). The CDR3 has 16 amino acids. After removal of 3 bases from V and 3 bases from J, the junction contained 3 bases not matched to a gene. Here the CDR3 reads CASSFLAGGDTGELFF. CDR3 DNA: TGTGCCAGCAGCTTTCTAGCGGGAGGTGACACCGGGGAGCTGTTTTTT.

The chain combines TRBV30 with TRBJ2-7; 13 nucleotides line up with TRBD2. Germline CDR1 reads GTSNPN; CDR2 reads SVGIG (reference sequence). Germline trimming cut 2 bases from V and 12 bases from J; bases unmatched to any gene: 7. The CDR3 covers 13 residues. CDR3 in DNA: TGTGCCTGGAGTACCGGACTAGCGGGAGTGTTGTACTTC. Protein sequence: CAWSTGLAGVLYF.

The V and J genes are TRBV27 and TRBJ1-2; D might be TRBD1 (5 bases). The V and J ends lost 0 bases and 4 bases respectively, with 6 bases between them. The CDR3 runs 13 residues. Germline values: CDR1 MNHEY, CDR2 SMNVEV (reference sequence). CDR3 bases: TGTGCCAGCAGTTTATCCGGGGGCTATGGCTACACCTTC. This gives the protein CASSLSGGYGYTF.

V and J are TRBV6-1 and TRBJ1-5, with a weak D call TRBD1 (6 bases). V was clipped by 2 bases and J by 7 bases, with 21 bases between them. CDR1 and CDR2 (germline): MNHNS, SASEGT. This CDR3 is built from 17 residues. This CDR3 is CASSEFYGGADRQPQHF. In nucleotides, the CDR3 is TGTGCCAGCAGTGAATTTTATGGGGGCGCAGATAGGCAGCCCCAGCATTTT.

V and J are TRBV7-2 and TRBJ2-1; 8 positions match TRBD1. Germline lookup yields CDR1 SGHTA and CDR2 FQGNSA. This CDR3 is 13 amino acids long. The trim removed 4 bases at V and 7 bases at J, leaving 3 bases unmatched. Here the CDR3 reads CASSSQGGNEQFF. CDR3 nucleotide sequence: TGTGCCAGCAGCTCACAGGGGGGAAATGAGCAGTTCTTC.

The chain carries TRBV15 and TRBJ2-2; maybe TRBD2 (5 bases). Looked up from germline, CDR1 is LNHNV and CDR2 is YYDKDF (reference sequence). V was trimmed by 6 bases and J by 0 bases, leaving 8 bases between them. The CDR3 runs 14 residues. The CDR3 DNA follows: TGTGCCACCAGGGACGGGGCGAACACCGGGGAGCTGTTTTTT. Protein sequence: CATRDGANTGELFF.

The chain uses TRBV19 and TRBJ2-2; no definite D call. CDR1 and CDR2 (germline): LNHDA, SQIVND (reference sequence). Trimming left V 0 bases short and J 5 bases short, with 16 bases between. The CDR3 sequence is 17 residues long. CDR3 sequence (DNA): TGTGCCAGTAGTATAGATAAGAGGATCGCGAGTACCGGGGAGCTGTTTTTT. Translation gives CASSIDKRIASTGELFF. The full variable domain, in which reference TRBV19 and TRBJ2-2 provide the parts outside the CDR3, is DGGITQSPKYLFRKEGQNVTLSCEQNLNHDAMYWYRQDPGQGLRLIYYSQIVNDFQKGDIAEGYSVSREKKESFPLTVTSAQKNPTAFYLCASSIDKRIASTGELFFGEGSRLTVL.

The chain couples TRBV6-4 to TRBJ1-2, with 7 bases identical to TRBD1. Germline V gene sequence: CDR1 MRHNA, CDR2 SNTAGT. There are 15 residues in the CDR3. V gave up 5 bases and J gave up 3 bases; unmatched junction bases: 9. The CDR3 DNA reads as TGTGCCAGCAGTCCGGACAGGAACCACTACTATGGCTACACCTTC. As protein: CASSPDRNHYYGYTF.

The chain couples TRBV7-2 to TRBJ2-2; 10 bases align to TRBD2. This CDR3 has 17 amino acids. The germline CDR1 and CDR2 sequences are SGHTA and FQGNSA. The V segment lost 0 bases and the J segment 7 bases; nucleotides outside the gene matches: 8. This CDR3 reads CASSLAASGRVGGELFF. Here the CDR3 DNA reads TGTGCCAGCAGCTTAGCGGCTAGCGGGAGAGTAGGCGGGGAGCTGTTTTTT. Full variable domain (remainder filled in from reference TRBV7-2 and TRBJ2-2): GAGVSQSPSNKVTEKGKDVELRCDPISGHTALYWYRQSLGQGLEFLIYFQGNSAPDKSGLPSDRFSAERTGGSVSTLTIQRTQQEDSAVYLCASSLAASGRVGGELFFGEGSRLTVL.

V and J are TRBV2 and TRBJ2-2, with 11 bases identical to TRBD2. CDR3 length: 15 amino acids. With V trimmed by 2 bases and J by 6 bases, 2 bases remained unmatched. Germline lookup yields CDR1 SNHLY and CDR2 FYNNEI. CDR3 loop: CASSETSGSPGELFF. For the CDR3, the DNA is TGTGCCAGCAGTGAAACTAGCGGGAGCCCCGGGGAGCTGTTTTTT.

In DNA form, the CDR3 reads TGTGCCAGTAGTAACAGGGTCGGGTACGAAAAACTGTTTTTT. Residues: CASSNRVGYEKLFF. V and J are TRBV19 and TRBJ1-4; perhaps TRBD1 as D (6 bases). The CDR3 has 14 amino acids. Germline values: CDR1 LNHDA, CDR2 SQIVND (reference sequence). V dropped 4 bases and J dropped 8 bases, with 14 bases sitting between them.

V is TRBV19 and J is TRBJ1-1, with 9 bases that match TRBD1. V shed 7 bases, J shed 6 bases, and the junction held 6 bases outside the gene matches. CDR1 LNHDA and CDR2 SQIVND come from the germline V gene (reference sequence). The CDR3 is 13 residues long. CDR3 DNA sequence: TGTGCCAGTATCCGGGACAGGGTCCCTGAAGCTTTCTTT. Its protein product is CASIRDRVPEAFF. The full variable domain, with the rest looked up from reference TRBV19 and TRBJ1-1, is DGGITQSPKYLFRKEGQNVTLSCEQNLNHDAMYWYRQDPGQGLRLIYYSQIVNDFQKGDIAEGYSVSREKKESFPLTVTSAQKNPTAFYLCASIRDRVPEAFFGQGTRLTVV.

The chain has TRBV28 and TRBJ1-3, with D tentatively TRBD1 (6 bases). CDR3 length: 15 amino acids. From germline, CDR1 is MDHEN and CDR2 SYDVKM. The V and J ends lost 6 bases and 2 bases respectively, with 14 bases between them. The CDR3 sequence: CASRPPTGAGNTIYF. CDR3 DNA: TGTGCCAGCAGGCCCCCGACAGGAGCTGGAAACACCATATATTTT. The full variable domain, rest sourced from reference TRBV28 and TRBJ1-3, is DVKVTQSSRYLVKRTGEKVFLECVQDMDHENMFWYRQDPGLGLRLIYFSYDVKMKEKGDIPEGYSVSREKKERFSLILESASTNQTSMYLCASRPPTGAGNTIYFGEGSWLTVV.

The table lists this clone with a count of one. The chain combines TRBV30 with TRBJ2-7, with D possibly matching TRBD2 (5 bases). V lost 0 bases to trimming and J lost 7 bases, with 10 bases between them. Germline V gene data show CDR1 as GTSNPN and CDR2 as SVGIG (reference sequence). The CDR3 covers 12 residues. This CDR3 reads CAWSVRTLEQYF. The DNA of the CDR3 is TGTGCCTGGAGTGTACGGACTCTTGAGCAGTACTTC.

The chain has TRBV10-1 and TRBJ2-1; 10 bases are shared with TRBD2. The CDR3 runs to 17 residues. Per germline, CDR1 WNHNN and CDR2 SYGVQD (reference sequence). V trimming: 6 bases; J trimming: 0 bases; junction bases outside the gene matches: 8. CDR3 DNA sequence: TGCGCCAGCAGCAATAGCGGGGGGTTTAGCTCCTACAATGAGCAGTTCTTC. This encodes CASSNSGGFSSYNEQFF.

The gene calls are TRBV19 and TRBJ1-4, with D possibly being TRBD1 (6 bases). The CDR3 is 13 amino acids. V gave up 9 bases and J gave up 4 bases, with 12 bases separating them. The V gene's germline CDR1 is LNHDA and CDR2 SQIVND (reference sequence). The CDR3 region has the DNA TGTGCCAGCGGACAGATCAATAATGAAAAACTGTTTTTT. Translation: CASGQINNEKLFF.

The V gene is TRBV2, the J gene TRBJ2-5; the match to TRBD1 covers 7 bases. This CDR3 is built from 13 residues. Germline V gene sequence: CDR1 SNHLY, CDR2 FYNNEI. The V gene end was trimmed by 11 bases and the J gene end by 2 bases; junction bases not matched to a gene: 8. CDR3 coding DNA: TGTGCCTTTAGGGACAGCCCTCAAGAGACCCAGTACTTC. Protein product: CAFRDSPQETQYF. Drawing the rest from reference TRBV2 and TRBJ2-5, the complete variable domain is EPEVTQTPSHQVTQMGQEVILRCVPISNHLYFYWYRQILGQKVEFLVSFYNNEISEKSEIFDDQFSVERPDGSNFTLKIRSTKLEDSAMYFCAFRDSPQETQYFGPGTRLLVL.

This clone was counted a few times. V is TRBV19 and J is TRBJ1-6; no reliable D call. There are 14 residues in the CDR3. V was shortened by 5 bases and J by 4 bases, with 9 bases between the two germline ends. Germline CDR1 and CDR2: LNHDA and SQIVND (reference sequence). CDR3 bases: TGTGCCAGTAGTGAAGCCCCGTATAATTCACCCCTCCACTTT. Translating gives CASSEAPYNSPLHF.